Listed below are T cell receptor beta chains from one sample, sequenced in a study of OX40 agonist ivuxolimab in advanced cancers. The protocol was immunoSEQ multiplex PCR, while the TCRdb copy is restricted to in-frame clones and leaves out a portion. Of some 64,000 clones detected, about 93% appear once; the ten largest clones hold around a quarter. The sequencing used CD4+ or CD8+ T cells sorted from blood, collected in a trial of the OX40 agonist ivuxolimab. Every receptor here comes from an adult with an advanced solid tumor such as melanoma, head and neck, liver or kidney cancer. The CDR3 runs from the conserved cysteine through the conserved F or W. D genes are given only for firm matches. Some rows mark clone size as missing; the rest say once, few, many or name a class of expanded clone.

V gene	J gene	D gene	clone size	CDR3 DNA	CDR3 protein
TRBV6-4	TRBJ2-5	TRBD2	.	TGTGCCAGCAGTGAATGGCGGACTAGCGGGAGTTTAAAGACCCAGTACTTC	CASSEWRTSGSLKTQYF
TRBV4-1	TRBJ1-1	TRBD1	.	TGCGCCAGCAGCACCCGGACAGGGGCCGACACTGAAGCTTTCTTT	CASSTRTGADTEAFF
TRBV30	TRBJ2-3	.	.	TGTGCCTGGAGTGTATTTGGGCAGAAAACAGATACGCAGTATTTT	CAWSVFGQKTDTQYF
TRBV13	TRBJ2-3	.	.	TGTGCCAGCAGCTTAGGAATGGGGCCCACAGATACGCAGTATTTT	CASSLGMGPTDTQYF
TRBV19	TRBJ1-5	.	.	TGTGCCAGTAGTACTGGTAACGGACACAATCAGCCCCAGCATTTT	CASSTGNGHNQPQHF
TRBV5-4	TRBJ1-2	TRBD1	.	TGTGCCAGCAGGCGACAGGGGATCTATGGCTACACCTTC	CASRRQGIYGYTF
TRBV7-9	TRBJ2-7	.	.	TGTGCCAGCAGACTTGGTCCAGGCTCCTACGAGCAGTACTTC	CASRLGPGSYEQYF
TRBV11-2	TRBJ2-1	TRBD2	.	TGTGCCAGCAGCTTACAGCTAGCGGGAGGCTCCTACAATGAGCAGTTCTTC	CASSLQLAGGSYNEQFF
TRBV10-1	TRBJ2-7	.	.	TGCGCCAGCAGTGAGTCCGGGACGCTATACGAGCAGTACTTC	CASSESGTLYEQYF
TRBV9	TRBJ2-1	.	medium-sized	TGTGCCAGCACCCCTTCGGGGGTGTCCTACAATGAGCAGTTCTTC	CASTPSGVSYNEQFF